Listed here are 12 T cell receptor beta chains from one sample, sequenced in a study of shared T cell receptors in the human thymus. TCRdb's copy holds only in-frame clones and misses some; the assay was immunoSEQ multiplex PCR. The table shows around 730,000 clones, with approximately 85% occurring only once. A further study also used this sample, focusing on human thymus T cells.

The sample consisted of thymocytes. Every receptor here comes from a girl less than two years old with a congenital heart defect.

The chain uses TRBV5-1 and TRBJ1-1, with 7 bases fitting TRBD1. CDR3 size: 13 residues. J was trimmed by 9 bases and V by 2 bases; bases with no gene match: 7. CDR1 and CDR2 from the germline V gene are SGHRS and YFSETQ. The CDR3 nucleotides read TGCGCCAGCAGCTTCCCGGGACAGAACCAAGCTTTCTTT. Residues: CASSFPGQNQAFF.

This clone occurred a few times. J is TRBJ1-6 and V is TRBV5-4; a weak D match, TRBD1 (6 bases). Trimming took 0 bases from V and 7 from J, leaving 14 bases between them. The CDR3 spans 16 residues. Per the germline V gene, CDR1 is SGHNT and CDR2 is YYREEE (reference sequence). The CDR3 coding sequence is TGTGCCAGCAGCTTGGAACAGGGCGCTAAGAATTCACCCCTCCACTTT. Its protein product is CASSLEQGAKNSPLHF.

J is TRBJ2-5 and V is TRBV5-1; unclear D gene. Trimming shortened V by 2 bases and J by 3 bases, and 11 bases separated the two germline ends. The germline gives CDR1 SGHRS, CDR2 YFSETQ. There are 14 residues in the CDR3. CDR3 sequence: CASSFNPGEETQYF. The CDR3 DNA reads TGCGCCAGCAGCTTCAACCCCGGAGAAGAGACCCAGTACTTC.

The sample holds a few counts of this clone. The V call is TRBV7-2, the J call TRBJ2-1; perhaps TRBD1 as D (6 bases). Trimming took 5 bases from V and 8 from J, leaving 13 bases between them. Germline lookup yields CDR1 SGHTA and CDR2 FQGNSA. This CDR3 spans 13 amino acids. CDR3: CASSPPRGYEQFF. Here the CDR3 DNA reads TGTGCCAGCAGCCCCCCCAGGGGCTATGAGCAGTTCTTC.

This rearrangement joins TRBV5-1 to TRBJ2-5, with 12 bases identical to TRBD2. V gave up 3 bases and J gave up 2 bases; unmatched junction bases: 14. This CDR3 is built from 19 residues. Germline CDR1 and CDR2: SGHRS and YFSETQ. The CDR3 loop is CASSSRLLTTSGGQETQYF. The DNA of the CDR3 is TGCGCCAGCAGCTCCCGGCTCCTCACGACTAGCGGGGGTCAAGAGACCCAGTACTTC.

Worth noting for this clone: Its ends do not fully match the called genes, so a read error is possible. This chain links TRBV29-1 with TRBJ1-2; possibly TRBD1 for D (5 bases). The CDR3 is 11 residues long. Per the germline V gene, CDR1 is SQVTM and CDR2 is ANQGSEA. CDR3 DNA: TGCAGCGTTGAAGATCAAGGGGACTTCGCCTTC. Its translation: CSVEDQGDFAF.

The chain employs TRBV10-3 and TRBJ2-2, with D possibly matching TRBD1 (5 bases). CDR1 is ENHRY and CDR2 is SYGVKD in the germline V gene. The V end was cut by 3 bases, the J end by 6 bases, with 17 bases between. CDR3 length equals 16 residues. CDR3: CAISDGGRVSSGELFF. The CDR3 DNA sequence: TGTGCCATCAGTGACGGTGGCAGGGTATCGTCCGGGGAGCTGTTTTTT.

V is TRBV9 and J is TRBJ2-5, with 7 nucleotides matching TRBD1. The germline CDR1 and CDR2 sequences are SGDLS and YYNGEE. The V segment lost 4 bases and the J segment 1 base; nucleotides outside the gene matches: 10. There are 16 residues in the CDR3. CDR3 amino acids: CASSPSDRAAQETQYF. The CDR3 region has the DNA TGTGCCAGCAGCCCCTCTGACAGGGCTGCCCAAGAGACCCAGTACTTC.

This clone was seen once. The chain employs TRBV27 and TRBJ1-2, with 7 bases aligning to TRBD1. The V segment lost 2 bases and the J segment 1 base; nucleotides outside the gene matches: 13. There are 18 residues in the CDR3. Germline lookup yields CDR1 MNHEY and CDR2 SMNVEV (reference sequence). This CDR3 is CASSLKTGTPQLNYGYTF. The CDR3 DNA follows: TGTGCCAGCAGTTTAAAGACAGGGACCCCCCAACTTAACTATGGCTACACCTTC.

This CDR3 reads CASRITDRGGGEAFF. The CDR3 DNA follows: TGTGCCAGCAGAATAACGGACAGGGGAGGAGGTGAAGCTTTCTTT. This chain connects TRBV7-3 to TRBJ1-1; 9 bases are a match to TRBD1. The CDR3 consists of 15 residues. The germline V gene encodes CDR1 SGHTA and CDR2 FQGTGA. V shed 6 bases, J shed 7 bases, and the junction held 12 bases outside the gene matches.

With respect to this clone: This CDR3 is also generated by other DNA sequences in the sample. This chain uses TRBV9 with TRBJ1-6, with D possibly TRBD1 on 5 matching bases. In germline, CDR1 is SGDLS, CDR2 YYNGEE. CDR3 size: 14 residues. The ends were cut back, 0 bases at V and 5 bases at J, with 6 bases in the middle. CDR3 DNA: TGTGCCAGCAGCGTAGCAGGGAATAATTCACCCCTCCACTTT. Its protein is CASSVAGNNSPLHF.

A word on this clone: An end of the junction does not agree with germline; a read error may underlie this. CDR3 nucleotides: TGTGCCAGCAGCCCAGGGCCATTACCCGATAAGCAGTATTTT. Translated, it gives CASSPGPLPDKQYF. The J gene is TRBJ2-3, the V gene TRBV5-4, with D possibly being TRBD1 (5 bases). In germline, CDR1 is SGHNT, CDR2 YYREEE (reference sequence). This CDR3 region has 14 residues.